A single sample is the source of the 10 T cell receptor beta chains below, sequenced in a study of T cell responses to AZD1222 COVID-19 vaccine. Assay: immunoSEQ multiplex PCR; the TCRdb copy retains only in-frame clones and omits some. Here the sample spans about 94,000 clones, 70% to 90% being singletons. The material sequenced was peripheral blood, taken on day 0 of AZD1222 vaccination. The origin of the receptors is an adult in good health.

This rearrangement joins TRBV5-4 to TRBJ1-1; 8 bases are shared with TRBD1. Germline-derived CDR1 and CDR2 are SGHNT and YYREEE (reference sequence). V lost 1 base to trimming and J lost 1 base; unmatched junction nucleotides: 0. The CDR3 has 14 amino acids. The DNA of the CDR3 is TGTGCCAGCAGCTTGCAGGGGGCGAACACTGAAGCTTTCTTT. As protein: CASSLQGANTEAFF.

To note about this clone: The germline gene is not matched at one end of the junction; a read error may be the cause. V gene TRBV5-4 combines with J gene TRBJ1-1; TRBD1 agrees at 8 bases. This CDR3 has 14 residues. CDR1 is SGHNT, CDR2 YYREEE, per germline (reference sequence). The CDR3 sequence is CASSYNDRGPVENF. The CDR3 nucleotides read TGTGCCAGCAGTTACAACGACAGGGGACCGGTTGAAAATTTT.

The rearrangement links TRBV5-1 to TRBJ1-6, with D uncertain. The V and J ends lost 2 bases and 5 bases respectively, with 11 bases between them. The CDR3 length is 15 residues. Germline V gene sequence: CDR1 SGHRS, CDR2 YFSETQ. CDR3 residues: CASSLGHSDNSPLHF. The DNA of the CDR3 is TGCGCCAGCAGCTTAGGGCACAGCGATAATTCACCCCTCCACTTT.

This rearrangement joins TRBV6-2 or TRBV6-3 to TRBJ2-7, with D possibly being TRBD1 (6 bases). CDR1 MNHEY and CDR2 SVGEGT come from the germline V gene. The length of the CDR3 is 13 residues. V dropped 6 bases and J dropped 7 bases, with 16 bases sitting between them. The DNA for the CDR3 is TGTGCCAGCAGCAGGGACATGGCTAGAGAGCAGTACTTC. Amino acid sequence: CASSRDMAREQYF.

The CDR3 protein is CASSPRDSSNEKLFF. CDR3 coding DNA: TGTGCCAGTAGTCCTCGGGACAGTTCTAATGAAAAACTGTTTTTT. The chain joins TRBV19 to TRBJ1-4; TRBD1 aligns across 7 bases. This CDR3 is 15 amino acids long. The germline V gene encodes CDR1 LNHDA and CDR2 SQIVND (reference sequence). The junction had 6 bases not matched to a gene; V was cut back by 5 bases and J by 3 bases.

The CDR3 loop is CASRDRGNAEAFF. The CDR3 DNA is TGTGCCAGCAGGGACAGGGGGAATGCTGAAGCTTTCTTT. The J gene is TRBJ1-1, the V gene TRBV2; TRBD1 matches 10 bases. The V gene end was trimmed by 6 bases and the J gene end by 6 bases; junction bases not matched to a gene: 4. The germline V gene encodes CDR1 SNHLY and CDR2 FYNNEI. CDR3 size: 13 residues.

V is TRBV7-8 and J is TRBJ2-1, with unresolved D. The ends were cut back, 1 base at V and 0 bases at J, with 7 bases in the middle. CDR1 SGHVS and CDR2 FQNEAQ come from the germline V gene. This CDR3 contains 15 residues. The CDR3 loop reads CASSLDASSYNEQFF. The CDR3 nucleotides are TGTGCCAGCAGCTTAGACGCTAGCTCCTACAATGAGCAGTTCTTC. Full variable domain (remainder filled in from reference TRBV7-8 and TRBJ2-1): GAGVSQSPRYKVAKRGQDVALRCDPISGHVSLFWYQQALGQGPEFLTYFQNEAQLDKSGLPSDRFFAERPEGSVSTLKIQRTQQEDSAVYLCASSLDASSYNEQFFGPGTRLTVL.

The chain carries TRBV7-3 and TRBJ2-1; D gene ambiguous. Germline CDR1 is SGHTA and CDR2 is FQGTGA. The CDR3 has 14 amino acids. Trimming stripped 5 bases from V and 8 bases from J, with 16 bases between. This CDR3 is CASSTSGEFDEQFF. The CDR3 DNA sequence: TGTGCCAGCAGCACATCTGGGGAATTCGATGAGCAGTTCTTC.

The chain recombines TRBV7-2 with TRBJ1-5; no firm D call. The ends were cut back, 5 bases at V and 6 bases at J, with 14 bases in the middle. The CDR3 runs to 14 residues. Germline lookup yields CDR1 SGHTA and CDR2 FQGNSA. This CDR3 reads CASSPGPPGQPQHF. In DNA form, the CDR3 reads TGTGCCAGCAGCCCCGGGCCTCCGGGTCAGCCCCAGCATTTT.

This clone was seen only once. This rearrangement joins TRBV5-4 to TRBJ2-3, with D hard to call. The CDR3 covers 16 residues. Germline V gene data show CDR1 as SGHNT and CDR2 as YYREEE (reference sequence). With 5 bases removed from V and 1 base from J, the gap between germline ends came to 17 bases. In DNA, the CDR3 is TGTGCCAGCAGGCCCACCCCTTTAACACGCACAGATACGCAGTATTTT. Encoded protein: CASRPTPLTRTDTQYF.